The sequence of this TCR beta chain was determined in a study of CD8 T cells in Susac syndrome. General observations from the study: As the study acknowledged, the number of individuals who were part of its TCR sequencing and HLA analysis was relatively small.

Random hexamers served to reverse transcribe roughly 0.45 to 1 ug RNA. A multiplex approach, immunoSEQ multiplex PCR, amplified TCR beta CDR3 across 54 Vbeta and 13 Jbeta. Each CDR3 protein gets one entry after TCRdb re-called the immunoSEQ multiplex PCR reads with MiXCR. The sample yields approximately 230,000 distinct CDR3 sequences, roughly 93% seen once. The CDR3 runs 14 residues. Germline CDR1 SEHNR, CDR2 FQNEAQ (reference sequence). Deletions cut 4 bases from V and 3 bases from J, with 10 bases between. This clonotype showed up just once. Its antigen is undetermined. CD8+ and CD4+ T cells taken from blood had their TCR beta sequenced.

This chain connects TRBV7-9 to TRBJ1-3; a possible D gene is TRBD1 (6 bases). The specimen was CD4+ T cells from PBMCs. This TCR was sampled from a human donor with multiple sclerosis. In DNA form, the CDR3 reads TGTGCCAGCAGCTCGGGGGCAAGTGGAAACACCATATATTTT. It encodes CASSSGASGNTIYF. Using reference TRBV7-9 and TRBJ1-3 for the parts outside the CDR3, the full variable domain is DTGVSQNPRHKITKRGQNVTFRCDPISEHNRLYWYRQTLGQGPEFLTYFQNEAQLEKSRLLSDRFSAERPKGSFSTLEIQRTEQGDSAMYLCASSSGASGNTIYFGEGSWLTVV.